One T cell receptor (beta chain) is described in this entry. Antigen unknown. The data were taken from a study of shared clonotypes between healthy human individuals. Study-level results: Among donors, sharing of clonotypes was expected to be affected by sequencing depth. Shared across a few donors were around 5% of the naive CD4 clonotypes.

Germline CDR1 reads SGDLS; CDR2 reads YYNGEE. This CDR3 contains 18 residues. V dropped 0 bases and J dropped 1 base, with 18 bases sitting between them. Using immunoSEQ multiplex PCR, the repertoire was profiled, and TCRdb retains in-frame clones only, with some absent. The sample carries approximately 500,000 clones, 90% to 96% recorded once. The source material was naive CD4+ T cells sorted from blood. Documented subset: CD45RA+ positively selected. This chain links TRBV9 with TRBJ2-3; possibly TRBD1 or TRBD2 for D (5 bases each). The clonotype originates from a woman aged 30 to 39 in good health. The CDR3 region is CASSVDPSSRQRTDTQYF. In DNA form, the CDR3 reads TGTGCCAGCAGCGTAGACCCCTCTAGCAGACAGCGCACAGATACGCAGTATTTT. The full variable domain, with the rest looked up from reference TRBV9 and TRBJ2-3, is DSGVTQTPKHLITATGQRVTLRCSPRSGDLSVYWYQQSLDQGLQFLIQYYNGEERAKGNILERFSAQQFPDLHSELNLSSLELGDSALYFCASSVDPSSRQRTDTQYFGPGTRLTVL.